The clone carrying this T cell receptor (beta chain) was seen more than once but under ten times. Its cognate antigen is unknown. The ends were cut back, 3 bases at V and 3 bases at J, with 9 bases in the middle. The CDR3 sequence is 13 residues long. Germline V gene data show CDR1 as GTSNPN and CDR2 as SVGIG (reference sequence). Isolated RNA was reverse transcribed in full, so expressed TCRB transcripts were sequenced. Assay: immunoSEQ multiplex PCR; the TCRdb copy retains only in-frame clones and omits some. The sample has about 360,000 clones, about 12% seen once. The data are from a study of beta chain features in type 1 diabetes. Study results and caveats: Among patients with Type 1 diabetes, TCRB CDR3s were moderately but significantly shorter in every one of the four CD4+ subsets.

The source of this sequence is a woman aged 18-29 years with type 1 diabetes. What was sequenced was naive CD4+ T cells from blood. The V call is TRBV30, the J call TRBJ1-5; D is uncertain. The CDR3: CAWSEDLNQPQHF. The CDR3 DNA is TGTGCCTGGAGCGAGGATCTCAATCAGCCCCAGCATTTT.